This record looks at one T cell receptor (beta chain) sequence and its context. The target antigen is unknown. Germline V gene sequence: CDR1 SNHLY, CDR2 FYNNEI. The CDR3 totals 12 residues. V shed 5 bases and J shed 6 bases, with 11 bases lying between them. The sample is drawn from a study of vaccination and CD4 T cells after COVID-19. The Oncomine TCR Beta short-read assay sequenced DNA from cultured CD4+ T cells. TCRdb re-called the PCR reads through MiXCR, storing one row per CDR3 protein. The data hold about 25,000 distinct CDR3 sequences, with roughly 50% observed a single time. Treatment of the sample: approximately 11-day PBMC culture with coronavirus spike peptide pools or control peptides (ViraFEST assay).

The chain uses TRBV2 and TRBJ2-7, with D possibly matching TRBD1 (5 bases). The sequence came from a human donor who had recovered from COVID-19. Material for sequencing was CD4+ T cells from blood, cultured in vitro. The CDR3 here is CASSSQGREQYF. The CDR3 region has the DNA TGTGCCAGCAGTTCCCAGGGCCGCGAGCAGTACTTC.